This T cell receptor (beta chain) was documented in a study of breast tumors, draining lymph nodes, adjacent tissues. The CDR3 sequence is 13 residues long. The germline V gene encodes CDR1 SGHDT and CDR2 YYEEEE. Trimming took 4 bases from V and 10 from J, leaving 15 bases between them. Axillary draining lymph nodes of breast cancer patients supplied the node samples. As for this clonotype: Its specificity is not known. Since a much larger clone is just one base distant, this may be a read error.

General study results and limits: That most tumor T cells come from lymph nodes remained unproven. Tumors had less TCR diversity than lymph nodes, more than nontumor tissue. Luminal-like breast cancer showed significantly greater tumor-nontumor repertoire similarity than basal-like breast cancer did.

Each CDR3 protein is one row after TCRdb ran MiXCR on the multiplex PCR reads. The sample contains approximately 130,000 distinct CDR3 sequences, around 21% of which appear only once. The specimen sequenced was axillary lymph node tissue. The TCR comes from a female donor with breast cancer. Some clones in this sample may be carry-over from other donors' samples. The chain carries TRBV5-6 and TRBJ2-1; D not resolved. CDR3 coding DNA: TGTGCCAGCAGCGATCCGTGGGGTGTGGAGCAGTTCTTC. Its translation is CASSDPWGVEQFF. Full variable domain (missing parts from reference TRBV5-6 and TRBJ2-1): DAGVTQSPTHLIKTRGQQVTLRCSPKSGHDTVSWYQQALGQGPQFIFQYYEEEERQRGNFPDRFSGHQFPNYSSELNVNALLLGDSALYLCASSDPWGVEQFFGPGTRLTVL.